A selection of T cell receptor beta chains follows, all from one sample in a study of shared clonotypes between healthy human individuals. The method was immunoSEQ multiplex PCR; TCRdb's version includes in-frame clones alone and lacks a portion of them. This sample carries hundreds of thousands of clones, approximately 95% of them seen once, and the ten largest clones take about 0.11%. Sequencing was done on a sample of naive CD8+ T cells sorted from blood. Receptors were obtained from a woman in her twenties or thirties in good health. CDR3s include the opening cysteine and the closing phenylalanine or tryptophan. A D gene is named only where the DNA matches it firmly.

d_gene: TRBD1
v_gene: TRBV7-9
j_gene: TRBJ2-2
len: 17
CDR3nt: TGTGCCAGCAGCTTCCAAACAGGGGGCCCGTCCCCCGGGGAGCTGTTTTTT
CDR3aa: CASSFQTGGPSPGELFF

d_gene: TRBD1
v_gene: TRBV5-1
j_gene: TRBJ2-3
len: 15
CDR3nt: TGCGCCAGCAGCGAAGGGGGCGGTAGCACAGATACGCAGTATTTT
CDR3aa: CASSEGGGSTDTQYF

d_gene: .
v_gene: TRBV6-1
j_gene: TRBJ2-2
len: 12
CDR3nt: TGTGCCACCCCAACCCAGGGAGGGGAGCTGTTTTTT
CDR3aa: CATPTQGGELFF

d_gene: .
v_gene: TRBV29-1
j_gene: TRBJ2-5
len: 13
CDR3nt: TGCAGCGTTAGAGGGGAGGCAAGCGAGACCCAGTACTTC
CDR3aa: CSVRGEASETQYF

d_gene: TRBD2
v_gene: TRBV6-5
j_gene: TRBJ2-7
len: 14
CDR3nt: TGTGCCAGCAGTGTAGCGGGAGCCTTCTACGAGCAGTACTTC
CDR3aa: CASSVAGAFYEQYF

d_gene: .
v_gene: TRBV23-1
j_gene: TRBJ1-2
len: 12
CDR3nt: TGCGCCAGCACAGGGAGTTTCTATGGCTACACCTTC
CDR3aa: CASTGSFYGYTF

d_gene: .
v_gene: TRBV7-9
j_gene: TRBJ2-7
len: 15
CDR3nt: TGTGCCAGCAGCTTAGGTACCGGGGGTTCCTACGAGCAGTACTTC
CDR3aa: CASSLGTGGSYEQYF

d_gene: .
v_gene: TRBV19
j_gene: TRBJ2-1
len: 13
CDR3nt: TGTGCCAGTAGTGCCGACAGGTACAATGAGCAGTTCTTC
CDR3aa: CASSADRYNEQFF

d_gene: .
v_gene: TRBV27
j_gene: TRBJ2-5
len: 13
CDR3nt: TGTGCCAGCAGTCAGACATTAGAAGAGACCCAGTACTTC
CDR3aa: CASSQTLEETQYF

d_gene: TRBD1
v_gene: TRBV6-5
j_gene: TRBJ1-2
len: 15
CDR3nt: TGTGCCAGCACCCCAGTGCAGGACAGGAACTATGGCTACACCTTC
CDR3aa: CASTPVQDRNYGYTF

d_gene: TRBD2
v_gene: TRBV27
j_gene: TRBJ2-1
len: 18
CDR3nt: TGTGCCAGCAATCGGCTAGCGGGAGGCCCTAGCTCCTACAATGAGCAGTTCTTC
CDR3aa: CASNRLAGGPSSYNEQFF

d_gene: TRBD1
v_gene: TRBV15
j_gene: TRBJ1-2
len: 15
CDR3nt: TGTGCCACCAGCAGAGTTACGGACAGGGCAAATGGCTACACCTTC
CDR3aa: CATSRVTDRANGYTF

d_gene: .
v_gene: TRBV9
j_gene: TRBJ1-5
len: 14
CDR3nt: TGTGCCAGCAGCGCCGACGACAGAAATCAGCCCCAGCATTTT
CDR3aa: CASSADDRNQPQHF

d_gene: .
v_gene: TRBV10-3
j_gene: TRBJ2-7
len: 14
CDR3nt: TGTGCCATCAGTGCAGAGGACCTCTCCTACGAGCAGTACTTC
CDR3aa: CAISAEDLSYEQYF